This TCR beta chain was identified during a study of shared clonotypes between healthy human individuals. This clone was counted ten times or more. Generated by immunoSEQ multiplex PCR, the TCRdb table keeps only in-frame clones and is missing some. The sample yields around 500,000 clones, around 80% seen once. V dropped 4 bases and J dropped 4 bases, with 17 bases sitting between them. Germline V CDR1 and CDR2: SEHNR, FQNEAQ (reference sequence). The CDR3 consists of 16 residues. The chain combines TRBV7-9 with TRBJ2-1; tentative D call: TRBD2 (5 bases). The source is a woman between 35 and 50 years old in good health. Some clones in this sample may be carry-over from other donors' samples. Sequences were obtained from PBMCs. The CDR3 loop reads CASSSENSRAYNEQFF. In DNA form, the CDR3 reads TGTGCCAGCAGCTCCGAAAACTCGCGGGCATACAATGAGCAGTTCTTC.